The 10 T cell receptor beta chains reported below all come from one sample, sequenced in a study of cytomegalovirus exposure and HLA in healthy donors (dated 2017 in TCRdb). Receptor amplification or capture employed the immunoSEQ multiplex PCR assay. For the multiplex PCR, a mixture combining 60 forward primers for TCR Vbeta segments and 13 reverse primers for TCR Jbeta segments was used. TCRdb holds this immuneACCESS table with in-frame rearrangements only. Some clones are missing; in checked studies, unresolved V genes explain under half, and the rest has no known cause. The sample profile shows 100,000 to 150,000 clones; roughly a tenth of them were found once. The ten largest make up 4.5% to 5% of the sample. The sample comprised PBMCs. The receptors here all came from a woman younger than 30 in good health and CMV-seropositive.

The CDR3 sequence is CSVEDAEQGYNEQFF. The DNA for the CDR3 is TGCAGCGTTGAAGATGCAGAACAGGGGTACAATGAGCAGTTCTTC. The chain couples TRBV29-1 to TRBJ2-1, with 7 bases aligning to TRBD1. The CDR3 runs 15 residues. Germline lookup yields CDR1 SQVTM and CDR2 ANQGSEA. Germline trimming cut 0 bases from V and 4 bases from J; bases unmatched to any gene: 6.

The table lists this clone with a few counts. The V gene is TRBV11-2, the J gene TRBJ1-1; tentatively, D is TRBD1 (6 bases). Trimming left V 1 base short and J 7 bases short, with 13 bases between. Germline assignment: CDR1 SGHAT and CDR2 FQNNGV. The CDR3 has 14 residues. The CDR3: CASSLVQQGYEAFF. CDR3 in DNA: TGTGCCAGCAGCTTAGTACAACAGGGCTATGAAGCTTTCTTT.

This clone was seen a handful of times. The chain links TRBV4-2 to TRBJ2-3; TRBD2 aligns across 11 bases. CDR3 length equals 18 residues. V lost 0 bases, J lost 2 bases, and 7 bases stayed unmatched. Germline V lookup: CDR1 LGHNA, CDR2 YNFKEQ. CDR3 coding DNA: TGTGCCAGCAGCCAAGATCAGGGGACTAGCGGATTCACAGATACGCAGTATTTT. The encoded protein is CASSQDQGTSGFTDTQYF.

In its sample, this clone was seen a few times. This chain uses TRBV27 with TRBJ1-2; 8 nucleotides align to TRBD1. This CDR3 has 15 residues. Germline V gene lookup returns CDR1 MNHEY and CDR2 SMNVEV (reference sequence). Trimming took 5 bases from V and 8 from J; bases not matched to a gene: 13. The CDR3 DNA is TGTGCCAGCAGTCCCTTACGGACAGGGCCCGTGGGCTACACCTTC. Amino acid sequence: CASSPLRTGPVGYTF.

CDR3 bases: TGTGCCAGCAGCCCTGGGGAGTATCGGGGGGAGCTGTTTTTT. This codes for CASSPGEYRGELFF. This rearrangement joins TRBV5-6 to TRBJ2-2; tentative D call: TRBD2 (5 bases). Germline CDR1 reads SGHDT; CDR2 reads YYEEEE. The CDR3 totals 14 residues. V shed 4 bases and J shed 8 bases, with 15 bases lying between them.

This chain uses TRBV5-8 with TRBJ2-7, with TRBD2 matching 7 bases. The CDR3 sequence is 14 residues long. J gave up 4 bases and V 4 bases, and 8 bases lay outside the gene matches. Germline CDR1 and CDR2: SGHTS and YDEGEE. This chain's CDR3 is CASSGGVRTYEQYF. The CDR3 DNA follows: TGTGCCAGCAGCGGGGGGGTTCGAACTTACGAGCAGTACTTC.

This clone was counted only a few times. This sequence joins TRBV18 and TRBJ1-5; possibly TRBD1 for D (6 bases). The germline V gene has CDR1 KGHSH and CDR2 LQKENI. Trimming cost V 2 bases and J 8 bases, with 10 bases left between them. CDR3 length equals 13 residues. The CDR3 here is CASSPSGAKPQHF. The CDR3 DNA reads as TGTGCCAGCTCACCATCAGGGGCTAAGCCCCAGCATTTT.

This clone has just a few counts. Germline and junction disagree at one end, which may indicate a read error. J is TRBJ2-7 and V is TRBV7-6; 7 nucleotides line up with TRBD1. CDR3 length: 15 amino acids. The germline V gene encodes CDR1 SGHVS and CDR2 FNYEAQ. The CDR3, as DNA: TGTACCAGCAGCTCAACTCACAGGGGAAACTACGAGCAGTACTTC. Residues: CTSSSTHRGNYEQYF.

CDR3 DNA sequence: TGTGCCAGCAGCTCAGGGTTTAACTATGGCTACACCTTC. It codes for CASSSGFNYGYTF. The V call is TRBV5-6, the J call TRBJ1-2; maybe TRBD1 (5 bases). V was clipped by 3 bases and J by 1 base, with 7 bases between them. The germline V gene has CDR1 SGHDT and CDR2 YYEEEE. CDR3 length equals 13 residues. The full variable domain, with the rest looked up from reference TRBV5-6 and TRBJ1-2, is DAGVTQSPTHLIKTRGQQVTLRCSPKSGHDTVSWYQQALGQGPQFIFQYYEEEERQRGNFPDRFSGHQFPNYSSELNVNALLLGDSALYLCASSSGFNYGYTFGSGTRLTVV.

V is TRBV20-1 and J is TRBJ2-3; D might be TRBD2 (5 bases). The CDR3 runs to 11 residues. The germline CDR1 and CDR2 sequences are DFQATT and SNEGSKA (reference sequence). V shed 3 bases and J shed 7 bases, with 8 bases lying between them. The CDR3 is CSARGRNTQYF. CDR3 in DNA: TGCAGTGCTAGGGGGAGAAATACGCAGTATTTT.